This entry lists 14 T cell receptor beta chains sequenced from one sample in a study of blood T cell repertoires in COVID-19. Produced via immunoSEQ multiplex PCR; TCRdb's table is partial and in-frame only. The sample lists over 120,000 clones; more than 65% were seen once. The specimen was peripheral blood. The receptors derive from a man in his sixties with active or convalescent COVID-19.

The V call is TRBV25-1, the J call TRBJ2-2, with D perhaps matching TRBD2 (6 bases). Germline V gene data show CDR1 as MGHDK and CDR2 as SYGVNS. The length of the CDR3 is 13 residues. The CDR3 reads CGSGGTNTGELFF. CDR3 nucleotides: TGTGGTTCCGGGGGAACGAACACCGGGGAGCTGTTTTTT. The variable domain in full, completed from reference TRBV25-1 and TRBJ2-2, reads EADIYQTPRYLVIGTGKKITLECSQTMGHDKMYWYQQDPGMELHLIHYSYGVNSTEKGDLSSESTVSRIRTEHFPLTLESARPSHTSQYLCGSGGTNTGELFFGEGSRLTVL.

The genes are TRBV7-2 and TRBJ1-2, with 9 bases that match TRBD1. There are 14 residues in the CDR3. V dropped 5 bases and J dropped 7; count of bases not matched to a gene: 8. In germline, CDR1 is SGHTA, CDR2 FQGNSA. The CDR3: CASSAGQGFTGYTF. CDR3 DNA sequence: TGTGCCAGCAGCGCCGGACAGGGGTTCACTGGCTACACCTTC. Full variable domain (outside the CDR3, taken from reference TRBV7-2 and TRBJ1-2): GAGVSQSPSNKVTEKGKDVELRCDPISGHTALYWYRQSLGQGLEFLIYFQGNSAPDKSGLPSDRFSAERTGGSVSTLTIQRTQQEDSAVYLCASSAGQGFTGYTFGSGTRLTVV.

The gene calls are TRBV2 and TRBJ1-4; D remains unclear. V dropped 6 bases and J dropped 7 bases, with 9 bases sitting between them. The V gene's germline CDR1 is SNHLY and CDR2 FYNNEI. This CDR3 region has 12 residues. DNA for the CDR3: TGTGCCAGCAGCCTGACGGGTGAAAAACTGTTTTTT. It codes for CASSLTGEKLFF.

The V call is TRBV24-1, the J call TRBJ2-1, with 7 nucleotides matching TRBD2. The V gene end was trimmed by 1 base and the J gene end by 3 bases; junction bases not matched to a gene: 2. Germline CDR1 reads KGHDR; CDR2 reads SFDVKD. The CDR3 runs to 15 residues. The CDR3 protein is CATSDFQRDYNEQFF. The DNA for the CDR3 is TGTGCCACCAGTGATTTCCAGCGGGACTACAATGAGCAGTTCTTC.

CDR3 in amino acids: CASSPRDNMNTEAFF. CDR3 nucleotide sequence: TGTGCCAGCAGCCCACGGGACAACATGAACACTGAAGCTTTCTTT. The V and J genes are TRBV7-6 and TRBJ1-1, with a weak D call TRBD1 (6 bases). The CDR3 extends over 15 amino acids. V lost 5 bases and J 0 bases, leaving 13 bases between the germline ends. Per germline, CDR1 SGHVS and CDR2 FNYEAQ.

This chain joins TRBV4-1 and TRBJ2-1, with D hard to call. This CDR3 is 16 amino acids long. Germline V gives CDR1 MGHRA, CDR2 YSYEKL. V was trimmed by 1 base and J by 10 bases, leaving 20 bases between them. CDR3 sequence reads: CASSQGDTWFPSEQFF. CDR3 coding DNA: TGCGCCAGCAGCCAAGGCGACACTTGGTTCCCAAGCGAGCAGTTCTTC.

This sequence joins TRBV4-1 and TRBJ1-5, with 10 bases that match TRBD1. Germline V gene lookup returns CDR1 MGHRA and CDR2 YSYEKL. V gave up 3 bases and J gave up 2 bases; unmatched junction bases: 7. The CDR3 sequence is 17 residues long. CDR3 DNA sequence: TGCGCCAGCAGCCAGGCGACAGGGGGCTCGGGCAATCAGCCCCAGCATTTT. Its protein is CASSQATGGSGNQPQHF.

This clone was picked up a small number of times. The CDR3 protein is CSVGTLEAFF. In DNA form, the CDR3 reads TGCAGCGTTGGGACTCTTGAAGCTTTCTTT. The genes are TRBV29-1 and TRBJ1-1; no clear D. Germline V gene data show CDR1 as SQVTM and CDR2 as ANQGSEA. The CDR3 sequence is 10 residues long. V was cut by 4 bases and J by 7 bases, with 7 bases left in between.

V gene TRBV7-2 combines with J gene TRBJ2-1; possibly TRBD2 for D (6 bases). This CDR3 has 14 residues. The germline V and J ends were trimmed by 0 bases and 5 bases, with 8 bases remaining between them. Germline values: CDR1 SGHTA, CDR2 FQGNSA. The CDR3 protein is CASSLAGGNNEQFF. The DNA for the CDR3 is TGTGCCAGCAGCTTAGCGGGAGGTAACAATGAGCAGTTCTTC.

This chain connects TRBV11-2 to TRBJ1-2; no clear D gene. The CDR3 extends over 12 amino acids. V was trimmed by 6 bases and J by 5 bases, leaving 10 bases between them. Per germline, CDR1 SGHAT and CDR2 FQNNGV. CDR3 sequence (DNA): TGTGCCAGCAGGCGTGAGGGATATGGCTACACCTTC. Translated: CASRREGYGYTF.

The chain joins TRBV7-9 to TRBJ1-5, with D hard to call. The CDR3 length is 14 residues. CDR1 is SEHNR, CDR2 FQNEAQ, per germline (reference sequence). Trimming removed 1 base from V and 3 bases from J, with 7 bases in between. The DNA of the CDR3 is TGTGCCAGCAGCTTAGGTGGACTCAATCAGCCCCAGCATTTT. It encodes CASSLGGLNQPQHF.

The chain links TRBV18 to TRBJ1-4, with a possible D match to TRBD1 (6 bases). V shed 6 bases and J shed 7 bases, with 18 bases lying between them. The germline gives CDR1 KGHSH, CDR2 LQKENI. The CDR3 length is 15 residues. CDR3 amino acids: CASSPPGPRGEKLFF. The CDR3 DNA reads TGTGCCAGCTCGCCTCCGGGACCCAGGGGTGAAAAACTGTTTTTT.

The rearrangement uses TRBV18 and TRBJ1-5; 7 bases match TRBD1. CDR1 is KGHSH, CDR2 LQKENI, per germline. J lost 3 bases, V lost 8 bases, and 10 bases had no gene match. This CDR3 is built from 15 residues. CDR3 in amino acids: CASQREGGFNQPQHF. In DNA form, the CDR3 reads TGTGCCAGCCAACGGGAAGGGGGCTTCAATCAGCCCCAGCATTTT.

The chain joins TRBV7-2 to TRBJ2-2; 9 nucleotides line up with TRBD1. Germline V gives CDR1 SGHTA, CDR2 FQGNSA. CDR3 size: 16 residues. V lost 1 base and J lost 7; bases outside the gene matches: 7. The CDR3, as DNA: TGTGCCAGCAGCTTAGGAGACAGGGGGTTGAACGGGGAGCTGTTTTTT. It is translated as CASSLGDRGLNGELFF.